The entry that follows covers one T cell receptor beta chain sequence. Here immunoSEQ multiplex PCR was the method, and the copy in TCRdb shows in-frame clones only, minus some. The repertoire consists of around 81,000 clones, with roughly 80% occurring once and the leading ten covering around 13%. The data were obtained in a study of blood T cell repertoires in COVID-19. About the research overall: From the United States, Italy and Spain came samples of acute and convalescent COVID-19. Sources were T cells, B-cell-depleted T cells, or PBMCs; the material itself was cDNA or gDNA.

Specimen: peripheral blood. This sequence originates from a human donor in a cohort sampled during active COVID-19.

CDR3 in DNA: TGTGCCAGCAGTCCGGGGACAGGGAGCCTATCTAACTATGGCTACACCTTC. Encoded protein: CASSPGTGSLSNYGYTF. V usage is TRBV27 and J usage is TRBJ1-2; 9 positions agree with TRBD1. J lost 0 bases, V lost 5 bases, and 10 bases had no gene match. The CDR3 runs to 17 residues. CDR1 and CDR2 from the germline V gene are MNHEY and SMNVEV (reference sequence).